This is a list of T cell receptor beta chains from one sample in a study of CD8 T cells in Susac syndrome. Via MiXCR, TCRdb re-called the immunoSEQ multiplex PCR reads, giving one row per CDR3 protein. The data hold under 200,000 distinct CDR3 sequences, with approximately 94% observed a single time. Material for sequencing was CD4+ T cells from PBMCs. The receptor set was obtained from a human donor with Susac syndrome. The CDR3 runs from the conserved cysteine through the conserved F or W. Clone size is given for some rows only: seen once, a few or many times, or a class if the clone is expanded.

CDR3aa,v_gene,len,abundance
CASSYSLENYGYTF,TRBV5-1,14,-
CSARGRDSGNTEAFF,TRBV20-1,15,once
CAWAPGQNSPLHF,TRBV30,13,-
CSVGFGQGSNYGYTF,TRBV29-1,15,-
CASSMATDYGYTF,TRBV19,13,-
CSVESPQGGKTYEQYF,TRBV29-1,16,-
CASSPPGGFNEQFF,TRBV14,14,-
CASSPRTRTDTQYF,TRBV7-2,14,-
CASRPSGGAGNEQFF,TRBV2,15,-
CSVAETSSSEQFF,TRBV29-1,13,-
CSAPRAGGNTIYF,TRBV20-1,13,-
CASSSATSGGPDTQYF,TRBV5-1,16,-
CASEKGTGIYNEQFF,TRBV5-4,15,-
CASSLKGAGSPLHF,TRBV7-2,14,-
CASSQVVTSYQNSPLHF,TRBV14,17,once
CASSPSSTSFEQFF,TRBV7-3,14,-
CSARAQGSSPLHF,TRBV20-1,13,once
CASTGSYEKLFF,TRBV6-2/TRBV6-3,12,-
CSARDGTGLRGYTF,TRBV20-1,14,-
CASSLSGYGQGNQPQHF,TRBV28,17,-
CASSLQGYNEQFF,TRBV7-3,13,-
CASSLEQGWSPLHF,TRBV7-9,14,-
CASRGTNYGYTF,TRBV19,12,-
CASSSSPLAGGRQETQYF,TRBV6-2/TRBV6-3,18,-
CASSSVVRRSSYEQYF,TRBV12-3/TRBV12-4,16,-
CASSPRPRGRETKNIQYF,TRBV19,18,-
CASSLEWSTDTQYF,TRBV7-9,14,-